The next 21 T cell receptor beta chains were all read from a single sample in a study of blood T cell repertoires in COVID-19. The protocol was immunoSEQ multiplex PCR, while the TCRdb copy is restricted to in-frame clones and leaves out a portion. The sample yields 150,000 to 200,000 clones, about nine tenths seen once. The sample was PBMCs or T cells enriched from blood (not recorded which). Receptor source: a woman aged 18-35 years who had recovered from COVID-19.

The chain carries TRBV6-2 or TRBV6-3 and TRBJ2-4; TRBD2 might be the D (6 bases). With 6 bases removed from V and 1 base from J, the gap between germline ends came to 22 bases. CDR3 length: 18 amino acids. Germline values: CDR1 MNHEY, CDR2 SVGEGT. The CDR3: CASSPGRDWPMAKNIQYF. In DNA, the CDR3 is TGTGCCAGCAGCCCTGGCCGGGACTGGCCGATGGCCAAAAACATTCAGTACTTC.

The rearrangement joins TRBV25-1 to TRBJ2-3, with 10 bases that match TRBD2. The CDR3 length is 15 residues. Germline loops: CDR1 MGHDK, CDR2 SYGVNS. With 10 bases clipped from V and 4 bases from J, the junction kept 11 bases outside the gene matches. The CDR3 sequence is CATHGSGRASDTQYF. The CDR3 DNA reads TGTGCCACCCACGGGAGCGGGAGGGCCTCAGATACGCAGTATTTT. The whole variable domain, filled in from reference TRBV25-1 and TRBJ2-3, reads EADIYQTPRYLVIGTGKKITLECSQTMGHDKMYWYQQDPGMELHLIHYSYGVNSTEKGDLSSESTVSRIRTEHFPLTLESARPSHTSQYLCATHGSGRASDTQYFGPGTRLTVL.

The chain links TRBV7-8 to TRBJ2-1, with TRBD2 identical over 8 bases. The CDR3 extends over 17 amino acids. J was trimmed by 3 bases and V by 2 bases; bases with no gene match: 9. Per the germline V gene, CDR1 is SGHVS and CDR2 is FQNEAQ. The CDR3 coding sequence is TGTGCCAGCAGCTTATTGTCGGCGGGAGGAGACTACAATGAGCAGTTCTTC. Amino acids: CASSLLSAGGDYNEQFF.

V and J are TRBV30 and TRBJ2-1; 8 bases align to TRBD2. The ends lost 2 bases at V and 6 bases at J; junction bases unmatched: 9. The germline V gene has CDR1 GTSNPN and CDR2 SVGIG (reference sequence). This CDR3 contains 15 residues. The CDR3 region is CAWSFKREPLNEQFF. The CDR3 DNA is TGTGCCTGGAGTTTTAAGCGGGAGCCCCTCAATGAGCAGTTCTTC.

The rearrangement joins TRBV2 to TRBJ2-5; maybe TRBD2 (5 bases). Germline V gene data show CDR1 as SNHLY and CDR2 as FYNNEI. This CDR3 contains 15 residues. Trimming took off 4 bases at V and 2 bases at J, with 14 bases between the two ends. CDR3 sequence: CASSVEAITQETQYF. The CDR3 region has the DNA TGTGCCAGCAGTGTGGAGGCAATAACACAAGAGACCCAGTACTTC. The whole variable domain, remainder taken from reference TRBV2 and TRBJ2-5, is EPEVTQTPSHQVTQMGQEVILRCVPISNHLYFYWYRQILGQKVEFLVSFYNNEISEKSEIFDDQFSVERPDGSNFTLKIRSTKLEDSAMYFCASSVEAITQETQYFGPGTRLLVL.

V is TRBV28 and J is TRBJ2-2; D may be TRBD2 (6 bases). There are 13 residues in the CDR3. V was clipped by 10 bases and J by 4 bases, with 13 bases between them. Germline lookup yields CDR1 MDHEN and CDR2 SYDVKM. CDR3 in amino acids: CANSGAGTGELFF. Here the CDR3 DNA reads TGTGCCAACTCGGGAGCGGGCACCGGGGAGCTGTTTTTT.

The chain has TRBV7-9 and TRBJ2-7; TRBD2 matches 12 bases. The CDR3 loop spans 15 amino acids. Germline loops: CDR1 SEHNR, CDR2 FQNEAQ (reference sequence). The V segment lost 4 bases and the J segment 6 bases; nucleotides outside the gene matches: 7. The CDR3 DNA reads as TGTGCCAGCAGCTCCGGACTAGCGGGGATAAGCGAGCAGTACTTC. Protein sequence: CASSSGLAGISEQYF.

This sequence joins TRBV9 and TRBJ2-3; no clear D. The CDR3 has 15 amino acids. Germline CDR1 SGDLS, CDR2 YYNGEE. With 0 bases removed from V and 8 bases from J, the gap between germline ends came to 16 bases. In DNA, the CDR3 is TGTGCCAGCAGCGTAGACCTAGGTGGTACTGGTACGCAGTATTTT. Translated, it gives CASSVDLGGTGTQYF.

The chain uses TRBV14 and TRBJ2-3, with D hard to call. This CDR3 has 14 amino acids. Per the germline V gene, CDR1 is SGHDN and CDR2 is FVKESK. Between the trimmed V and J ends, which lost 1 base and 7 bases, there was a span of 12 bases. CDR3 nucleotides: TGTGCCAGCAGCCAAGGCGGCTATCTTTATACGCAGTATTTT. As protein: CASSQGGYLYTQYF.

The CDR3 is CASSRAGSYNEQFF. DNA of the CDR3: TGTGCCAGCAGCCGAGCCGGGTCCTACAATGAGCAGTTCTTC. This rearrangement joins TRBV9 to TRBJ2-1; D gene uncertain. Deletions cut 4 bases from V and 1 base from J, with 9 bases between. This CDR3 comprises 14 residues. Germline V gene sequence: CDR1 SGDLS, CDR2 YYNGEE.

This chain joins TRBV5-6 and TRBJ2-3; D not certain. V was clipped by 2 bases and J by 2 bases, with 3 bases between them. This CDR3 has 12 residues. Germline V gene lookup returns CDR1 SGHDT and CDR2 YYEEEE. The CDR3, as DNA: TGTGCCAGCAGCTTCCTCACAGATACGCAGTATTTT. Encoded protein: CASSFLTDTQYF. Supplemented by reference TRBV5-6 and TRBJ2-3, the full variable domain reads DAGVTQSPTHLIKTRGQQVTLRCSPKSGHDTVSWYQQALGQGPQFIFQYYEEEERQRGNFPDRFSGHQFPNYSSELNVNALLLGDSALYLCASSFLTDTQYFGPGTRLTVL.

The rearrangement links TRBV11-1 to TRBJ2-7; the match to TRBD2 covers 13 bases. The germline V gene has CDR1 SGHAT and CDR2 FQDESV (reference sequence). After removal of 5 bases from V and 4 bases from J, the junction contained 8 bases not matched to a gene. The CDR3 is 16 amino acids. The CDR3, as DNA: TGTGCCAGCAGCCCCAGGACTAGCGGGAGAGGGTACGAGCAGTACTTC. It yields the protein CASSPRTSGRGYEQYF.

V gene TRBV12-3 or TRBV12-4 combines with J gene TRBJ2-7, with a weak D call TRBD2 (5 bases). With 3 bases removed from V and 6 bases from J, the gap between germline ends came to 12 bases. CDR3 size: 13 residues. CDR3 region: CASSFLLAGEQYF. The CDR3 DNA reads TGTGCCAGCAGTTTTCTGCTAGCTGGCGAGCAGTACTTC.

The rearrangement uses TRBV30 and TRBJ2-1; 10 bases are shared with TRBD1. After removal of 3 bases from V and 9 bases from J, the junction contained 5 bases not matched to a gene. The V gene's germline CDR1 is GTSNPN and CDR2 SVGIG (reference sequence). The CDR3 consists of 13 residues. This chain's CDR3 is CAWRGGQGLEQFF. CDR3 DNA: TGTGCCTGGAGGGGGGGACAGGGGCTTGAGCAGTTCTTC.

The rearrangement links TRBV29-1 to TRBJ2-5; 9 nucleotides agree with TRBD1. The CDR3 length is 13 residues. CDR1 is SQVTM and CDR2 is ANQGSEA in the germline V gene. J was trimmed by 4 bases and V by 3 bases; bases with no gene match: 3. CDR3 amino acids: CSVDRGQGETQYF. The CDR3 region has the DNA TGCAGCGTTGATAGGGGACAGGGAGAGACCCAGTACTTC.

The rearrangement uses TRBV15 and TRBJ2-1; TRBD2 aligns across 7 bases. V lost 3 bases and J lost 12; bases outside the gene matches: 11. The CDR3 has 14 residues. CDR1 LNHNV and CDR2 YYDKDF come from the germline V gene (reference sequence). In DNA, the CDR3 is TGTGCCACCAGCAGCCGGGTATCCCGCGGGAGGCAGTTCTTC. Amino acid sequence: CATSSRVSRGRQFF.

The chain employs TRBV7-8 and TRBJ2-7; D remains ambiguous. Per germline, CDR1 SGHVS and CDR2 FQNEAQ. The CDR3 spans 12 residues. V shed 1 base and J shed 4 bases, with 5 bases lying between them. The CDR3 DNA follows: TGTGCCAGCAGCTTAGACTGGTACGAGCAGTACTTC. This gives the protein CASSLDWYEQYF.

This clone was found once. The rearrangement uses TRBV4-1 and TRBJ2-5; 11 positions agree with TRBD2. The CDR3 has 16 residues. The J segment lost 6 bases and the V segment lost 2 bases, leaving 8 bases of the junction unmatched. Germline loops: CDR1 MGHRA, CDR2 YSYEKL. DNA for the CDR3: TGCGCCAGCAGCCAAACGACTAGCGGGAACTCCAAGACCCAGTACTTC. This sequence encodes CASSQTTSGNSKTQYF.

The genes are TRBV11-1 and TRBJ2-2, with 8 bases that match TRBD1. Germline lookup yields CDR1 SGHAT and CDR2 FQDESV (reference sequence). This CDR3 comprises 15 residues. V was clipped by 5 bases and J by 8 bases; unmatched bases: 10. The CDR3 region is CASSPESGGNGELFF. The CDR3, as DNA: TGTGCCAGCAGCCCCGAGTCAGGGGGCAATGGGGAGCTGTTTTTT.

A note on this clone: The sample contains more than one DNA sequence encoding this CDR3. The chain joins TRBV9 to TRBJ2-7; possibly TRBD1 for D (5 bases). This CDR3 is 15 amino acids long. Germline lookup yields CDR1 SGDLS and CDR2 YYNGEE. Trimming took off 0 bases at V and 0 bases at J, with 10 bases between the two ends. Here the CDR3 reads CASSVGDSSSYEQYF. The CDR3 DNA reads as TGTGCCAGCAGCGTAGGCGACAGCAGCTCCTACGAGCAGTACTTC.

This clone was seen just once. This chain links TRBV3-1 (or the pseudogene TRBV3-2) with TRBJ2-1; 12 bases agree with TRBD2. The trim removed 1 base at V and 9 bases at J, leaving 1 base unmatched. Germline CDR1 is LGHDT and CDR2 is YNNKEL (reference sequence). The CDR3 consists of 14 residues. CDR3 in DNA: TGTGCCAGCAGCCAAGGGACTAGCGGGACTGAGCAGTTCTTC. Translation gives CASSQGTSGTEQFF.